This TCR beta chain was observed in a study of identical twins. Overall study results and limits: It was cross-sectional statistical analysis, not following the same donors, that the conclusions relied on.

As concerns this clonotype: Antigen: not known.

The donor group consisted entirely of healthy Caucasians. TCRdb re-analysed the 5' RACE reads in MiXCR, keeping a single row per CDR3 protein. Among roughly 750,000 distinct CDR3 sequences listed, approximately 21% were seen once. CDR1 SGHKS and CDR2 YYEKEE come from the germline V gene (reference sequence). The trim removed 0 bases at V and 7 bases at J, leaving 10 bases unmatched. There are 15 residues in the CDR3. This sample also belongs to another study, concerning T cells expressing NK-cell markers. That source adds: The TCR beta repertoires originated in sorted CD3+CD56+NKG2C+, CD3+CD56+NKG2C- and CD3+CD56-NKG2C+ T cells.

This sequence joins TRBV5-5 and TRBJ2-7, with 7 positions matching TRBD2. This clonotype was obtained from a woman aged 18 to 35 in good health. What was sequenced was PBMCs. The CDR3 DNA reads TGTGCCAGCAGCTTGGTCGTCGGCGGGAGTGTTGAGCAGTACTTC. This encodes CASSLVVGGSVEQYF.